This T cell receptor beta chain originates from a study of T-cell reconstitution after alpha-beta-depleted transplantation in children. In this sample, this clonotype turned up many times. Its matching antigen is unknown. Study results and caveats: Reported findings indicate that, about two months after transplant, alpha-beta T cells came from several hundred expanded clones, which were derived from non-depleted graft cells. Hyperexpanded clones declined; after one year, newly produced T cells mostly supplied diversity.

This CDR3 region has 12 residues. V gave up 4 bases and J gave up 10 bases; unmatched junction bases: 5. Germline assignment: CDR1 SQVTM and CDR2 ANQGSEA. Unique molecular identifiers were built into the TCRbeta library. In TCRdb, the PCR reads were re-called with MiXCR into one record per CDR3 protein. The sample holds approximately 300,000 distinct CDR3 sequences; roughly a tenth are singletons and the top ten take about 8%. V is TRBV29-1 and J is TRBJ2-1; TRBD1 matches at 9 bases. The source was PBMCs, collected before TCRalphabeta/CD19-depleted stem cell transplant. The sequence was collected from a boy in the first two years of life with acute myeloid leukemia, due to receive a stem cell transplant. CDR3 bases: TGCAGCGTTGTACAGGGGGCAAGGGAGCAGTTCTTC. Its protein is CSVVQGAREQFF.